Listed below are T cell receptor beta chains from one sample, sequenced in a study of tumor-infiltrating lymphocytes in primary liver carcinoma. Via MiXCR, TCRdb re-called the multiplex PCR reads, giving one row per CDR3 protein. The sample has over 40,000 distinct CDR3 sequences; roughly 80% are singletons. Source material: liver tumor tissue from sampling region 5. These receptors all come from a middle-aged man with primary liver carcinoma and hepatitis B virus infection. The CDR3 runs from the conserved cysteine through the conserved F or W. A D gene is named only where the DNA matches it firmly.

V gene: TRBV14
D gene: TRBD2
J gene: TRBJ2-1
CDR3 protein: CTSNAVAGWVNNEQFF

V gene: TRBV11-1
D gene: TRBD2
J gene: TRBJ2-4
CDR3 protein: CTSNFPGTSGTKNSQYF

V gene: TRBV7-8
D gene: .
J gene: TRBJ2-7
CDR3 protein: CASSPGHIRYEQYF

V gene: TRBV30
D gene: .
J gene: TRBJ1-1
CDR3 protein: CGWSILGANIEAFF

V gene: TRBV7-8
D gene: .
J gene: TRBJ2-2
CDR3 protein: CANSLARLAGNAGELYF

V gene: TRBV11-2
D gene: TRBD2
J gene: TRBJ2-1
CDR3 protein: CASSLWNSGVGDEQFF

V gene: TRBV12-3/TRBV12-4
D gene: TRBD2
J gene: TRBJ2-2
CDR3 protein: CTSTLTSGNTGELFF

V gene: TRBV24-1
D gene: .
J gene: TRBJ2-3
CDR3 protein: CATTASGTVTQYF

V gene: TRBV13
D gene: TRBD1
J gene: TRBJ2-3
CDR3 protein: CVSSPGTGGTDTLYF

V gene: TRBV29-1
D gene: TRBD1
J gene: TRBJ2-7
CDR3 protein: CSAMTSGTGTLYEQHF

V gene: TRBV29-1
D gene: TRBD2
J gene: TRBJ2-2
CDR3 protein: CSVENPLGTSTGGLFF

V gene: TRBV11-1
D gene: .
J gene: TRBJ2-3
CDR3 protein: CANSLPRESTDTQYF

V gene: TRBV28
D gene: TRBD1
J gene: TRBJ2-7
CDR3 protein: CASRSTGTYEQYF

V gene: TRBV5-1
D gene: TRBD2
J gene: TRBJ2-2
CDR3 protein: CASSLETSGRSTGKLFF

V gene: TRBV29-1
D gene: TRBD1
J gene: TRBJ2-7
CDR3 protein: CSAVSSGTGTPYEQYF

V gene: TRBV7-8
D gene: .
J gene: TRBJ2-5
CDR3 protein: CASSLVTTGLQETLYF

V gene: TRBV30
D gene: TRBD2
J gene: TRBJ2-7
CDR3 protein: CAWRGLEEFYEQYF

V gene: TRBV6-1
D gene: .
J gene: TRBJ2-1
CDR3 protein: CASSENPGTGYNKQFF

V gene: TRBV5-1
D gene: .
J gene: TRBJ2-3
CDR3 protein: CASSLRTGGNTDTQYF

V gene: TRBV10-3
D gene: .
J gene: TRBJ1-6
CDR3 protein: CATSGASGGASNNSPLHF

V gene: TRBV6-2/TRBV6-3
D gene: TRBD2
J gene: TRBJ2-5
CDR3 protein: CASSPPLAGRETQYF

V gene: TRBV10-2
D gene: TRBD2
J gene: TRBJ2-1
CDR3 protein: CAGRLAEAKGNEQFF

V gene: TRBV29-1
D gene: .
J gene: TRBJ2-1
CDR3 protein: CSAPDGGRVGEQLF

V gene: TRBV5-8
D gene: .
J gene: TRBJ2-1
CDR3 protein: CTSSLGSGLFNEHFF

V gene: TRBV11-2
D gene: .
J gene: TRBJ2-7
CDR3 protein: CASSLTLVGASEQYF

V gene: TRBV4-1
D gene: TRBD2
J gene: TRBJ2-1
CDR3 protein: CASSPLSGVRNEQFF

V gene: TRBV4-1
D gene: .
J gene: TRBJ2-7
CDR3 protein: CASSHTMDSYEQYF

V gene: TRBV11-3
D gene: .
J gene: TRBJ2-1
CDR3 protein: CATSFAGPYYEQSF